The clone carrying this T cell receptor beta chain was observed at least ten times. Its specificity is not known. A second PCR of roughly 7 to 11 cycles used a sample-barcoded 5' primer and a J-beta primer mix. A template-switch adaptor containing 12 random nucleotides labeled each cDNA molecule. TCRdb recomputed calls from the 5' RACE reads with MiXCR, one row per CDR3 protein. This sample yields some 640,000 distinct CDR3 sequences, of which about 30% are seen a single time; about a sixth belongs to the top ten. Germline V gene data show CDR1 as MNHEY and CDR2 as SVGAGI. This CDR3 has 18 residues. The J segment lost 0 bases and the V segment lost 0 bases, leaving 10 bases of the junction unmatched. Each donor's blood draw was 7.5 to 10 milliliters of peripheral blood. Isolation yielded PBMCs, at least 6 million per sample, in every case. The data were taken from a study of blood T cells in healthy people across ages. Overall study findings and caveats: Long-lived donors had more naive CD4+ cells and higher diversity than aged donors.

The specimen sequenced was blood. This clonotype was sampled from a woman of 80 years or more in good health. This chain links TRBV6-5 with TRBJ1-2, with 7 bases fitting TRBD1. The CDR3 region is CASSYSGGGTDSNYGYTF. CDR3 coding DNA: TGTGCCAGCAGTTACTCGGGAGGTGGGACAGATTCTAACTATGGCTACACCTTC.